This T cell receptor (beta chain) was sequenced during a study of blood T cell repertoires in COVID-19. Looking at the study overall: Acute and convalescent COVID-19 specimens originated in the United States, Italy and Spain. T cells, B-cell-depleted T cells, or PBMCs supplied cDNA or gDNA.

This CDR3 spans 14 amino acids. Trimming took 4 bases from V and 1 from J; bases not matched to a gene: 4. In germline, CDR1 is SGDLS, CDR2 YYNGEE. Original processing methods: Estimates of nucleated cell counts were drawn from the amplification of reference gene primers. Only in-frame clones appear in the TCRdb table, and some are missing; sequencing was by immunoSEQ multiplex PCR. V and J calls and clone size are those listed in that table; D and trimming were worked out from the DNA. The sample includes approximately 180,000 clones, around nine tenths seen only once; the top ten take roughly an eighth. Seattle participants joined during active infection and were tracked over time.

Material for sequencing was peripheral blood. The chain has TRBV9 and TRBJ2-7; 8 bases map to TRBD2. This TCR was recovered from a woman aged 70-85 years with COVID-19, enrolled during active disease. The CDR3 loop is CASSTSGRSYEQYF. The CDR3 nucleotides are TGTGCCAGCAGCACTAGCGGTCGGTCCTACGAGCAGTACTTC.